This TCR beta chain came from a study of blood T cells in healthy people across ages. Study summary: Template switching retrieved approximately one barcoded beta molecule for each two T cells.

With 8 bases removed from V and 11 bases from J, the gap between germline ends came to 15 bases. The germline V gene encodes CDR1 MNHNS and CDR2 SASEGT. The CDR3 spans 11 residues. Overall study findings and caveats: Unsorted PBMCs prevented conclusive naive versus antigen-experienced comparison.

Primed by a sample-barcoded 5' primer and a J-beta primer mix, a second PCR proceeded for roughly 7 to 11 cycles. TCRdb ran MiXCR on the 5' RACE reads and lists one entry per CDR3 protein. Seen here are approximately 1.5 million distinct CDR3 sequences, roughly a third observed once, and the top ten hold around 10%. Healthy Caucasian individuals from Russia aged about 6 to 95 were enrolled as donors. Remarks on this clonotype: The antigen remains undetermined.

The TCR comes from a young woman in good health. The sequencing sample was made of blood. The rearrangement joins TRBV6-1 to TRBJ2-5; D call uncertain. The CDR3 DNA sequence: TGTGCCAGCGGATGGGGTGAAGAGCAGTACTTC. Translation: CASGWGEEQYF.